The clone carrying this T cell receptor beta chain was seen a handful of times. These data belong to a study of early T cells in non-severe SARS-CoV-2 infection. V was pared by 2 bases and J by 2 bases, with 1 base of the junction left unmatched. Germline V CDR1 and CDR2: SGHRS, YFSETQ. CDR3 length: 15 residues. A single record per CDR3 protein comes from TCRdb applying MiXCR to the 5' RACE reads. The sample has fewer than 50,000 distinct CDR3 sequences; 12% are singletons. The sequence was collected from an adult who was a healthcare worker with PCR-confirmed SARS-CoV-2 infection or an uninfected control (not recorded which). V usage is TRBV5-1 and J usage is TRBJ2-2, with 9 bases matching TRBD1. The specimen sequenced was whole blood. The CDR3 sequence: CASSLQGANTGELFF. In nucleotides, the CDR3 is TGCGCCAGCAGCTTACAGGGGGCCAACACCGGGGAGCTGTTTTTT.